Each of the 20 T cell receptor beta chains below was sequenced from the same sample in a study of blood T cell repertoires in COVID-19. Libraries were prepared by immunoSEQ multiplex PCR; TCRdb keeps only in-frame clonotypes and omits some of them. Of about 180,000 clones in the sample, around 80% were seen once. The sequencing sample was made of peripheral blood. The receptors were gathered from a woman in her 70s with acute or convalescent COVID-19.

J is TRBJ2-3 and V is TRBV30, with 9 bases aligning to TRBD1. The length of the CDR3 is 15 residues. Trimming cost V 3 bases and J 4 bases; bases outside gene matches: 8. The germline V gene has CDR1 GTSNPN and CDR2 SVGIG (reference sequence). The CDR3 coding sequence is TGTGCCTGGAGGGCAGGACAGGGGACAGCAGATACGCAGTATTTT. The encoded protein is CAWRAGQGTADTQYF.

This chain joins TRBV5-1 and TRBJ1-1; no clear D. V was shortened by 5 bases and J by 2 bases, with 13 bases between the two germline ends. The CDR3 runs 14 residues. CDR1 SGHRS and CDR2 YFSETQ come from the germline V gene. CDR3 residues: CASRQDGLNTEAFF. In nucleotides, the CDR3 is TGCGCCAGCAGACAAGACGGGTTAAACACTGAAGCTTTCTTT.

The chain recombines TRBV19 with TRBJ2-2; the match to TRBD2 covers 7 bases. CDR1 is LNHDA, CDR2 SQIVND, per germline (reference sequence). The CDR3 length is 13 residues. CDR3 nucleotide sequence: TGTGCGGGCCGGGAGGCGAACACCGGGGAGCTGTTTTTT. Translation: CAGREANTGELFF. The complete variable domain, with remaining parts taken from reference TRBV19 and TRBJ2-2, reads DGGITQSPKYLFRKEGQNVTLSCEQNLNHDAMYWYRQDPGQGLRLIYYSQIVNDFQKGDIAEGYSVSREKKESFPLTVTSAQKNPTAFYLCAGREANTGELFFGEGSRLTVL.

The rearrangement links TRBV5-1 to TRBJ1-4; 9 nucleotides match TRBD1. Germline CDR1 is SGHRS and CDR2 is YFSETQ. The CDR3 length is 15 residues. J was trimmed by 10 bases and V by 3 bases; bases with no gene match: 10. CDR3 residues: CASSSVPGQGSKLFF. CDR3 DNA: TGCGCCAGCAGCTCGGTCCCGGGACAGGGTTCAAAACTGTTTTTT.

This clone was observed once. The V and J genes are TRBV7-9 and TRBJ1-1; D unclear. The CDR3 covers 9 residues. V gave up 5 bases and J gave up 8 bases, with 3 bases separating them. Germline CDR1 is SEHNR and CDR2 is FQNEAQ (reference sequence). CDR3 bases: TGTGCCAGCAGCCCGGAAGCTTTCTTT. This gives the protein CASSPEAFF.

This chain connects TRBV30 to TRBJ1-1; D is undetermined. The CDR3 has 12 amino acids. The V gene lost 0 bases and the J gene lost 5 bases, with 7 bases spanning the gap. CDR1 and CDR2 (germline): GTSNPN, SVGIG (reference sequence). The CDR3 nucleotides read TGTGCCTGGAGTGTACCAGTTACTGAAGCTTTCTTT. Translation: CAWSVPVTEAFF.

The gene calls are TRBV6-2 or TRBV6-3 and TRBJ1-1; D is perhaps TRBD1 (5 bases). CDR1 MNHEY and CDR2 SVGEGT come from the germline V gene. The CDR3 runs to 18 residues. The V gene lost 3 bases and the J gene lost 1 base, with 21 bases spanning the gap. CDR3 in amino acids: CASSYGRSMETENTEAFF. The CDR3 DNA is TGTGCCAGCAGTTATGGTCGGAGTATGGAGACAGAGAACACTGAAGCTTTCTTT.

The chain combines TRBV28 with TRBJ1-1; D not resolved. CDR3 length: 10 residues. V lost 8 bases to trimming and J lost 10 bases, with 11 bases between them. CDR1 and CDR2 from the germline V gene are MDHEN and SYDVKM. CDR3 nucleotides: TGTGCCAGCGGAGTCCTTACAGCTTTCTTT. Translating gives CASGVLTAFF. Complete variable domain (other parts from reference TRBV28 and TRBJ1-1): DVKVTQSSRYLVKRTGEKVFLECVQDMDHENMFWYRQDPGLGLRLIYFSYDVKMKEKGDIPEGYSVSREKKERFSLILESASTNQTSMYLCASGVLTAFFGQGTRLTVV.

V gene TRBV7-2 combines with J gene TRBJ2-2, with 7 bases aligning to TRBD2. V lost 1 base and J lost 7; bases outside the gene matches: 15. The CDR3 totals 18 residues. Germline loops: CDR1 SGHTA, CDR2 FQGNSA. The CDR3 region has the DNA TGTGCCAGCAGCTTAGTCCCATTCGGCGGGGGAACAGGCGGGGAGCTGTTTTTT. The encoded protein is CASSLVPFGGGTGGELFF.

J is TRBJ2-7 and V is TRBV5-1; the match to TRBD2 covers 11 bases. Germline V gives CDR1 SGHRS, CDR2 YFSETQ. This CDR3 is built from 16 residues. Unmatched junction bases numbered 10, after V lost 1 base and J lost 7 bases. This CDR3 is CASSLTRLAGKGEQYF. CDR3 in DNA: TGCGCCAGCAGCTTGACTCGACTAGCGGGGAAGGGTGAGCAGTACTTC.

A single count supports this clone. The junction does not match germline at one end; this may be a read error. V is TRBV7-7 and J is TRBJ2-5, with TRBD2 identical over 9 bases. There are 15 residues in the CDR3. Germline V CDR1 and CDR2: SSHAT, FNYEAQ (reference sequence). Written as DNA, the CDR3 is TGTGCTAGCAACTCCGGGACTAGCTTAGGAGAGACCCAGTACTTC. Translation gives CASNSGTSLGETQYF.

This chain links TRBV30 with TRBJ1-2; 7 bases are shared with TRBD1. J was trimmed by 3 bases and V by 0 bases; bases with no gene match: 1. Per the germline V gene, CDR1 is GTSNPN and CDR2 is SVGIG (reference sequence). The CDR3 spans 13 residues. The CDR3 region is CAWSVDRDYGYTF. Written as DNA, the CDR3 is TGTGCCTGGAGTGTAGACAGGGACTATGGCTACACCTTC.

CDR3 residues: CASSLDGRQETQYF. Written as DNA, the CDR3 is TGCGCCAGCAGCTTGGATGGCCGCCAAGAGACCCAGTACTTC. This chain joins TRBV5-1 and TRBJ2-5; D gene ambiguous. The germline gives CDR1 SGHRS, CDR2 YFSETQ. CDR3 length: 14 residues. The ends were cut back, 0 bases at V and 1 base at J, with 7 bases in the middle.

This clone came up once. V usage is TRBV28 and J usage is TRBJ2-3, with 9 bases identical to TRBD2. Germline V gene lookup returns CDR1 MDHEN and CDR2 SYDVKM. V trimming: 6 bases; J trimming: 8 bases; junction bases outside the gene matches: 15. There are 16 residues in the CDR3. The CDR3 region is CASSSTGTSSVGTQYF. CDR3 bases: TGTGCCAGCAGCAGTACCGGGACTAGCAGCGTGGGTACGCAGTATTTT.

The rearrangement joins TRBV11-2 to TRBJ2-3, with 11 positions matching TRBD1. The CDR3 length is 16 residues. Germline CDR1 SGHAT, CDR2 FQNNGV. V lost 4 bases and J lost 8; bases outside the gene matches: 11. CDR3 sequence reads: CASSSGTGGGRATQYF. The CDR3 coding sequence is TGTGCCAGCAGCTCCGGGACAGGGGGAGGTAGGGCTACGCAGTATTTT.

V and J are TRBV19 and TRBJ1-6, with 9 nucleotides matching TRBD1. The CDR3 spans 13 residues. In germline, CDR1 is LNHDA, CDR2 SQIVND (reference sequence). J lost 9 bases, V lost 10 bases, and 7 bases had no gene match. CDR3 protein: CATQDRGGSPLHF. In DNA, the CDR3 is TGTGCCACCCAGGACAGGGGTGGTTCACCCCTCCACTTT.

The chain joins TRBV6-2 or TRBV6-3 to TRBJ2-3; 10 nucleotides line up with TRBD2. Losses at the gene ends were 5 bases for V and 0 bases for J; bases not matched to a gene: 8. CDR3 length: 17 residues. Germline CDR1 reads MNHEY; CDR2 reads SVGEGT. The CDR3 loop reads CASSDYSGGTSTDTQYF. In DNA, the CDR3 is TGTGCCAGCAGTGATTATAGCGGGGGGACTAGCACAGATACGCAGTATTTT.

This chain uses TRBV9 with TRBJ1-4; 7 bases are shared with TRBD1. With V trimmed by 0 bases and J by 4 bases, 9 bases remained unmatched. The CDR3 covers 17 residues. Germline CDR1 is SGDLS and CDR2 is YYNGEE. The CDR3: CASSVEPTGSGNEKLFF. The CDR3 coding sequence is TGTGCCAGCAGCGTAGAGCCGACAGGGTCGGGTAATGAAAAACTGTTTTTT.

CDR3 DNA: TGTGCCAGCAGTTTGTTGCAGGCGAACACCGGGGAGCTGTTTTTT. As protein: CASSLLQANTGELFF. The chain has TRBV27 and TRBJ2-2; D is unresolved. The CDR3 consists of 15 residues. Trimming removed 3 bases at V and 0 bases at J, with 8 bases between. CDR1 and CDR2 from the germline V gene are MNHEY and SMNVEV (reference sequence).

This chain uses TRBV7-2 with TRBJ2-5, with a weak D call TRBD1 (6 bases). Trimming stripped 1 base from V and 2 bases from J, with 14 bases between. Germline loops: CDR1 SGHTA, CDR2 FQGNSA. There are 16 residues in the CDR3. In nucleotides, the CDR3 is TGTGCCAGCAGCTTAGGTAGCCGAGGGGGTCAAGAGACCCAGTACTTC. Encoded protein: CASSLGSRGGQETQYF.